Following are 14 T cell receptor beta chains from one sample sequenced in a study of cytomegalovirus exposure and HLA in healthy donors. The study ran its PCR with 60 Vbeta and 13 Jbeta primers. TCRdb's table, derived via immunoSEQ multiplex PCR, lists solely in-frame clones and lacks some. The table includes approximately 210,000 clones, around 86% detected once. The sample taken for sequencing was PBMCs. The receptor set was obtained from a man under 40 in good health and CMV-seronegative.

V is TRBV6-6 and J is TRBJ1-2, with 9 positions matching TRBD1. V lost 3 bases to trimming and J lost 8 bases; unmatched junction nucleotides: 4. The CDR3 has 13 amino acids. CDR1 MNHNY and CDR2 SVGAGI come from the germline V gene (reference sequence). DNA of the CDR3: TGTGCCAGCAGTTATGGGACAGGGAGGGGCTACACCTTC. Amino acids: CASSYGTGRGYTF.

The rearrangement links TRBV29-1 to TRBJ1-2; weak D call: TRBD1 (6 bases). There are 11 residues in the CDR3. CDR1 is SQVTM and CDR2 is ANQGSEA in the germline V gene. Trimming pared 5 bases from V and 8 bases from J, leaving 12 bases between. This CDR3 is CSVYSQGGYTF. DNA of the CDR3: TGCAGCGTTTATTCCCAGGGGGGCTACACCTTC.

Of note for this clone: Relative to the germline gene, one junction end is altered; a read error may explain this. This chain joins TRBV4-2 and TRBJ2-4; D is uncertain. Per the germline V gene, CDR1 is LGHNA and CDR2 is YNFKEQ. This CDR3 contains 18 residues. This chain's CDR3 is CASSQSTQPNSAKNSQYF. Written as DNA, the CDR3 is TGTGCCAGCAGCCAATCTACCCAGCCCAACTCAGCCAAAAACAGTCAGTACTTC.

The chain joins TRBV6-1 to TRBJ2-7, with 11 bases identical to TRBD1. The CDR3 has 14 residues. The germline V gene has CDR1 MNHNS and CDR2 SASEGT. The junction had 7 bases not matched to a gene; V was cut back by 6 bases and J by 6 bases. CDR3 sequence: CASSMGQGVGEQYF. The DNA for the CDR3 is TGTGCCAGCAGCATGGGACAGGGGGTTGGCGAGCAGTACTTC.

CDR3 residues: CASSLEGTGSYEQYF. CDR3 DNA sequence: TGTGCCAGCAGCTTAGAGGGGACAGGGTCCTACGAGCAGTACTTC. The rearrangement links TRBV7-8 to TRBJ2-7, with TRBD1 matching over 9 bases. CDR1 and CDR2 (germline): SGHVS, FQNEAQ. The CDR3 has 15 residues. V dropped 1 base and J dropped 1; count of bases not matched to a gene: 2.

This chain joins TRBV5-6 and TRBJ2-1; D perhaps matches TRBD2 (5 bases). This CDR3 contains 12 residues. V shed 5 bases and J shed 11 bases, with 14 bases lying between them. CDR1 SGHDT and CDR2 YYEEEE come from the germline V gene. CDR3 in amino acids: CASRRTSVKQFF. The CDR3 DNA sequence: TGTGCCAGCAGGCGCACTAGTGTTAAGCAGTTCTTC. The full variable domain, rest sourced from reference TRBV5-6 and TRBJ2-1, is DAGVTQSPTHLIKTRGQQVTLRCSPKSGHDTVSWYQQALGQGPQFIFQYYEEEERQRGNFPDRFSGHQFPNYSSELNVNALLLGDSALYLCASRRTSVKQFFGPGTRLTVL.

The J gene is TRBJ2-5, the V gene TRBV5-1; unclear D gene. The J call may not be correct, given that the DNA end is closer to TRBJ2-7. CDR1 is SGHRS and CDR2 is YFSETQ in the germline V gene. CDR3 length: 14 residues. CDR3 amino acids: CASSLESPPYEQYF. The CDR3 region has the DNA TGCGCCAGCAGCCTAGAGAGCCCACCCTACGAGCAGTACTTC.

The rearrangement joins TRBV12-5 to TRBJ2-1; D might be TRBD2 (7 bases). V gave up 8 bases and J gave up 7 bases, with 15 bases separating them. CDR1 is LGHNT, CDR2 FRNRAP, per germline. The CDR3 length is 13 residues. CDR3 in DNA: TGTGCTAGTAATGGGGGGGCGCTAAATGAGCAGTTCTTC. Its protein product is CASNGGALNEQFF.

The chain joins TRBV6-1 to TRBJ2-5; D perhaps matches TRBD2 (5 bases). The ends were cut back, 5 bases at V and 2 bases at J, with 15 bases in the middle. The germline CDR1 and CDR2 sequences are MNHNS and SASEGT. CDR3 size: 15 residues. CDR3 loop: CASSKTPGSQETQYF. The CDR3 DNA is TGTGCCAGCAGTAAGACCCCGGGGTCTCAAGAGACCCAGTACTTC.

The sample holds one count of this clone. The chain has TRBV27 and TRBJ2-7, with TRBD2 matching 8 bases. Germline CDR1 and CDR2: MNHEY and SMNVEV (reference sequence). CDR3 length equals 13 residues. Unmatched junction bases numbered 8, after V lost 6 bases and J lost 7 bases. CDR3 nucleotides: TGTGCCAGCAGCAATGCGGGGGGAGTAGAGCAGTACTTC. It specifies CASSNAGGVEQYF.

This clone was seen once. The chain has TRBV18 and TRBJ2-1; tentatively, D is TRBD2 (6 bases). The germline V gene encodes CDR1 KGHSH and CDR2 LQKENI. Trimming removed 2 bases at V and 4 bases at J, with 12 bases between. CDR3 length: 15 residues. CDR3: CASSPSEGSYNEQFF. The CDR3 coding sequence is TGTGCCAGCTCACCATCGGAGGGATCGTACAATGAGCAGTTCTTC.

The chain couples TRBV30 to TRBJ2-3; 7 nucleotides agree with TRBD2. V trimming: 1 base; J trimming: 2 bases; junction bases outside the gene matches: 6. The CDR3 covers 15 residues. Germline lookup yields CDR1 GTSNPN and CDR2 SVGIG (reference sequence). CDR3 in DNA: TGTGCCTGGAGTGCGTATAGCGGGTCCACAGATACGCAGTATTTT. Translated, it gives CAWSAYSGSTDTQYF.

This clone has just one count. V and J are TRBV5-1 and TRBJ2-1; 10 positions agree with TRBD2. The V and J ends lost 4 bases and 4 bases, in that order; junction bases with no gene match: 5. CDR1 and CDR2 from the germline V gene are SGHRS and YFSETQ. The CDR3 extends over 15 amino acids. The CDR3 DNA sequence: TGCGCCAGCAGCGTCGGACTAGCGGCATACAATGAGCAGTTCTTC. Protein sequence: CASSVGLAAYNEQFF.

This chain links TRBV4-2 with TRBJ2-1, with TRBD1 matching over 7 bases. Germline V gene lookup returns CDR1 LGHNA and CDR2 YNFKEQ. CDR3 length: 16 amino acids. The V gene end was trimmed by 0 bases and the J gene end by 3 bases; junction bases not matched to a gene: 5. The CDR3 loop is CASSQEGQIYYNEQFF. In DNA form, the CDR3 reads TGTGCCAGCAGCCAAGAGGGACAGATATACTACAATGAGCAGTTCTTC.